This T cell receptor (beta chain) is drawn from a study of breast tumors, draining lymph nodes, adjacent tissues. Axillary draining lymph nodes of breast cancer patients supplied the node samples. Study-level points and caveats: Tumor repertoires ranked between lymph nodes and nontumor tissue in diversity, with V and J gene preferences.

On this clonotype: Antigen unknown. An end of the junction differs from the germline gene, which may be a read error.

TCRdb independently ran MiXCR on the multiplex PCR reads; one entry per CDR3 protein. The sample lists about 230,000 distinct CDR3 sequences, roughly 32% occurring once. This CDR3 spans 13 amino acids. Germline-derived CDR1 and CDR2 are SGHRS and YFSETQ. Material for sequencing was axillary lymph node tissue. The chain employs TRBV5-1 and TRBJ1-1, with D possibly being TRBD1 (5 bases). The receptor was derived from a female donor with breast cancer. Some clones in this sample may be carry-over from other donors' samples. As DNA, the CDR3 is TGCGCCAGCAGCTTGGGACAGAACACTGACGCTTTCTTT. Translation: CASSLGQNTDAFF.